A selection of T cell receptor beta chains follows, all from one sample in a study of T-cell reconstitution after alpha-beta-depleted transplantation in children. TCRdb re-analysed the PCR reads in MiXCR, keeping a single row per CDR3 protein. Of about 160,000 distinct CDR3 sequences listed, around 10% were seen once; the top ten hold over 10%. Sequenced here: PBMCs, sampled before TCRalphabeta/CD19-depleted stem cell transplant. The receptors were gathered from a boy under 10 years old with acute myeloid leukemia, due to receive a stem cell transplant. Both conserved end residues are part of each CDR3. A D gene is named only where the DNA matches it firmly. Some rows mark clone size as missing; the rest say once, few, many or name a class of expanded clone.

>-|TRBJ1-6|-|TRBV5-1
TGCGCCAGCAGCTTGGGGGGGGACTCCTATAATTCACCCCTCCACTTT
CASSLGGDSYNSPLHF
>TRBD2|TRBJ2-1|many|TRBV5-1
TGCGCCAGCAGAACGACTAGCGGAGTCTCCTACAATGAGCAGTTCTTC
CASRTTSGVSYNEQFF
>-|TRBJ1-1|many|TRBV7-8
TGTGCCAGCAGCTTATCATCGGGGAACACTGAAGCTTTCTTT
CASSLSSGNTEAFF
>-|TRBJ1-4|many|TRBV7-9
TGTGCCAGCAGCCGGGACATACAACCCGATAATGAAAAACTGTTTTTT
CASSRDIQPDNEKLFF
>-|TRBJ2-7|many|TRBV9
TGTGCCAGCAGCGTATTAGGAAGCGCTGGGGGCGAGCAGTACTTC
CASSVLGSAGGEQYF
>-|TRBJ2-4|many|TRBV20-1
TGCTGGGCCAAAAACATTCAGTACTTC
CWAKNIQYF
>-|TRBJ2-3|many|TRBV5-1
TGCGCCAGCAGCTCCGGGACGCTGGGAGATACGCAGTATTTT
CASSSGTLGDTQYF
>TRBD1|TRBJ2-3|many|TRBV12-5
TGTGCTAGTGGTTTGTCACTGCTAGGACAGGGGCGAACAGATACGCAGTATTTT
CASGLSLLGQGRTDTQYF
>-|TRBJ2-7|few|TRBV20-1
TGCAGTGCTAGAGGACGGCTGAGACTAGGGGGCGAGCAGTACTTC
CSARGRLRLGGEQYF
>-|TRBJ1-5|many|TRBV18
TGTGCCAGCTCACCACCAGAGGAGCAGGGGAGCAATCAGCCCCAGCATTTT
CASSPPEEQGSNQPQHF
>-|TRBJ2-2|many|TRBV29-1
TGCAGCGTTTGGGGGGAAGCCGGGGAGCTGTTTTTT
CSVWGEAGELFF
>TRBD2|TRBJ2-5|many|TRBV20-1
TGCAGTGCTTATAGCGGGGGGGCAAAAGAGACCCAGTACTTC
CSAYSGGAKETQYF
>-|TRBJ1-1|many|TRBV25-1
TGTGCCAGCAGTGATGGTGGTAAGTTGGCTGAAGCTTTCTTT
CASSDGGKLAEAFF
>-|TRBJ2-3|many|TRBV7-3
TGTGCCAGCAGCCTAAAACTAGCAGATACGCAGTATTTT
CASSLKLADTQYF
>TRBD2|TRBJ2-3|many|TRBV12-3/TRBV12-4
TGTGCCAGCAGTTTAGCGCGAGTAAGCGGGGACACAGATACGCAGTATTTT
CASSLARVSGDTDTQYF
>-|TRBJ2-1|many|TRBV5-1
TGCGCCAGCAGCTTGGACAGGGTATACAATGAGCAGTTCTTC
CASSLDRVYNEQFF
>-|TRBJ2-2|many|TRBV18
TGTGCCAGCTCACCCGCGAACACCGGGGAGCTGTTTTTT
CASSPANTGELFF
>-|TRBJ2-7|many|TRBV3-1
TGTGCCAGCAGCCAAGGGTCGGGTATCTCCTACGAGCAGTACTTC
CASSQGSGISYEQYF
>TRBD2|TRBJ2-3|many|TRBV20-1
TGCAGTGCTAGAGAATCGGGAGGGCCCCGAGATACGCAGTATTTT
CSARESGGPRDTQYF
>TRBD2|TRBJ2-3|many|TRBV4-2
TGTGCCAGCAGCCCGCTGGGACTAGCGGGAACAGATACGCAGTATTTT
CASSPLGLAGTDTQYF
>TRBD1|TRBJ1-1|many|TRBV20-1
TGCAGTGCTAGAGACCCGGGACAGAAATTTATGAACACTGAAGCTTTCTTT
CSARDPGQKFMNTEAFF
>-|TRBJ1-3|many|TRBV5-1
TGCGCCAGCACCGCTTTTGGGGCCTCTGGAAACACCATATATTTT
CASTAFGASGNTIYF
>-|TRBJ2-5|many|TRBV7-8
TGTGCCAGCAGCTACGGGACGGTCCAAGAGACCCAGTACTTC
CASSYGTVQETQYF
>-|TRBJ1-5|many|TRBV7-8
TGTGCCAGCAGCTTAAGGCTCGGACAGTATCAGCCCCAGCATTTT
CASSLRLGQYQPQHF
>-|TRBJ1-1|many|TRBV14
TGTGCCAGCAGCCGGGTCAGTAACACTGAAGCTTTCTTT
CASSRVSNTEAFF
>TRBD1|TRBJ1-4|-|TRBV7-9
TGTGCCAGCAGCAGAAGACAGGGTAATGAAAAACTGTTTTTT
CASSRRQGNEKLFF
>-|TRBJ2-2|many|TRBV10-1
TGCGCCAGCAGTCGGGAAGGGGGGTCGAACACCGGGGAGCTGTTTTTT
CASSREGGSNTGELFF
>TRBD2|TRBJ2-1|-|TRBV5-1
TGCGCCAGCCGACCGGGACTAGCGGGTATCACTCGTCCCGATGAGCAGTTCTTC
CASRPGLAGITRPDEQFF
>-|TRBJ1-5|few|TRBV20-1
TGCAGTGCTAGTTTACAGGGCCGACAGCCCCAGCATTTT
CSASLQGRQPQHF
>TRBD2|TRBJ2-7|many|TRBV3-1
TGTGCCAGCAGCCAAGGTGTCACTAGCGGGCCCTACGAGCAGTACTTC
CASSQGVTSGPYEQYF
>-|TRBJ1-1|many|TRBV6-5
TGTGCCAGCAGCAGAGGGGAGACTGAAGCTTTCTTT
CASSRGETEAFF
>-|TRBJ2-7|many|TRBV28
TGTGCCAGCAGTTTAGTGACGTACGAGCAGTACTTC
CASSLVTYEQYF
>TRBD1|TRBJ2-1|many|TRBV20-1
TGCAGTGCTAGGAGTGGACAGGGCGGGAATGAGCAGTTCTTC
CSARSGQGGNEQFF
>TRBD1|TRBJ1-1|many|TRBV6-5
TGTGCCAGCAGTTACTCGAGACAGGGGACGCCTGAAGCTTTCTTT
CASSYSRQGTPEAFF
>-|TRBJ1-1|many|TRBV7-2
TGTGCCAGCTTCAGTCAAGCGGGGGAAGCTTTCTTT
CASFSQAGEAFF
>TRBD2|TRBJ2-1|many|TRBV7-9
TGTGCCAGCAGCTCGCCCTTGTGGCGGGAGTCTGAGCAGTTCTTC
CASSSPLWRESEQFF
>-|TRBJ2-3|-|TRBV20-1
TGCAGTGCTAGAGACCCTATTGCCGGGTCTAGGCATCCAGATACGCAGTATTTT
CSARDPIAGSRHPDTQYF
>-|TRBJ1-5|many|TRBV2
TGTGCCAGCAGTGGGCGATTCCCTAATCAGCCCCAGCATTTT
CASSGRFPNQPQHF